This T cell receptor (beta chain) was captured in a study of Graves' ophthalmopathy and Graves' hyperthyroidism. Study-level background: Researchers obtained peripheral blood at initial diagnosis, before any treatment had begun.

For repertoire sequencing, the TCR beta CDR3 regions were amplified from RNA transcripts. HTBI primers primed a first-round RT-PCR, and a second-round multiplex PCR followed. One entry per CDR3 protein results from TCRdb running MiXCR on the multiplex PCR reads. Among fewer than 650,000 distinct CDR3 sequences, about a fifth were seen once, and the ten largest hold approximately 7.7%. This clonotype was counted ten times or more. The source is a young woman with stable Graves' hyperthyroidism. Some clones in this sample may be carry-over from other donors' samples. The specimen was peripheral blood.

The CDR3 region is CASSYAQGTEAFF. The CDR3 nucleotides are TGTGCCAGCAGTTACGCACAGGGAACTGAAGCTTTCTTT. V gene TRBV6-2 or TRBV6-3 combines with J gene TRBJ1-1; a possible D gene is TRBD1 (6 bases). The CDR3 extends over 13 amino acids. CDR1 and CDR2 from the germline V gene are MNHEY and SVGEGT. V was pared by 2 bases and J by 5 bases, with 9 bases between.